Sequencing of this T cell receptor (beta chain) was carried out in a study of control samples from healthy donors and cancer patients. CDR1 and CDR2 from the germline V gene are SGHAT and FQNNGV. V shed 5 bases and J 6 bases; nucleotides not matched to a gene: 11. This CDR3 has 16 amino acids. Data came from immunoSEQ multiplex PCR; TCRdb stores just in-frame clones and leaves some out. Of more than 70,000 clones listed, about 94% are singletons. The clonotype was recovered from a woman aged 25 to 39 in good health. Sample: blood. The rearrangement uses TRBV11-2 and TRBJ2-5; 11 positions match TRBD2. Here the CDR3 DNA reads TGTGCCAGCAGCCCCTTGTTTAGCGGGGGGGCGAAGACCCAGTACTTC. Translating gives CASSPLFSGGAKTQYF.